A selection of T cell receptor beta chains follows, all from one sample in a study of cytomegalovirus exposure and HLA in healthy donors. Assay: immunoSEQ multiplex PCR; the TCRdb copy retains only in-frame clones and omits some. The sample gives 90,000 to 120,000 clones, approximately 77% of which show up once; around 14% is in the top ten. The sample was PBMCs. Receptor source: a male donor in good health and CMV-seropositive. CDR3s leave out the opening cysteine and the closing phenylalanine or tryptophan.

j_gene,v_gene,CDR3aa
TRBJ1-3,TRBV5-1,ASSFDRVGYSGNTIY
TRBJ1-6,TRBV28,ASSLQGAPLH
TRBJ1-1,TRBV6-5,ASTRQALNTEAF
TRBJ2-5,TRBV4-1,ASSQVGQGETQY
TRBJ2-1,TRBV5-6,ASSLFHGGEQF
TRBJ1-4,TRBV6-1,ASSGQATNEKLF
TRBJ2-7,TRBV30,AWSGGTPPYEQY
TRBJ1-5,TRBV30,AWSGPNQPQH
TRBJ1-1,TRBV18,ASSPGLGGTEAF
TRBJ1-4,TRBV4-3,ASSQGQGSTNEKLF
TRBJ2-7,TRBV27,ASSLGQGAYEQY
TRBJ1-5,TRBV19,ASIQGAGGNQPQH
TRBJ2-3,TRBV6-5,ASSRWGTVGDTQY
TRBJ1-6,TRBV25-1,ASKQSSYNSPLH
TRBJ1-6,TRBV7-2,ASSRDPSSYNSPLH
TRBJ1-5,TRBV28,ASSIYKYGTPSAIGNQPQH
TRBJ2-7,TRBV5-1,ASSRWTGFNYEQY
TRBJ2-2,TRBV5-5,ASSLVGTSWNTGELF
TRBJ2-7,TRBV10-3,AISDGRGVSEQY
TRBJ2-7,TRBV9,ASGSLTGDEQY